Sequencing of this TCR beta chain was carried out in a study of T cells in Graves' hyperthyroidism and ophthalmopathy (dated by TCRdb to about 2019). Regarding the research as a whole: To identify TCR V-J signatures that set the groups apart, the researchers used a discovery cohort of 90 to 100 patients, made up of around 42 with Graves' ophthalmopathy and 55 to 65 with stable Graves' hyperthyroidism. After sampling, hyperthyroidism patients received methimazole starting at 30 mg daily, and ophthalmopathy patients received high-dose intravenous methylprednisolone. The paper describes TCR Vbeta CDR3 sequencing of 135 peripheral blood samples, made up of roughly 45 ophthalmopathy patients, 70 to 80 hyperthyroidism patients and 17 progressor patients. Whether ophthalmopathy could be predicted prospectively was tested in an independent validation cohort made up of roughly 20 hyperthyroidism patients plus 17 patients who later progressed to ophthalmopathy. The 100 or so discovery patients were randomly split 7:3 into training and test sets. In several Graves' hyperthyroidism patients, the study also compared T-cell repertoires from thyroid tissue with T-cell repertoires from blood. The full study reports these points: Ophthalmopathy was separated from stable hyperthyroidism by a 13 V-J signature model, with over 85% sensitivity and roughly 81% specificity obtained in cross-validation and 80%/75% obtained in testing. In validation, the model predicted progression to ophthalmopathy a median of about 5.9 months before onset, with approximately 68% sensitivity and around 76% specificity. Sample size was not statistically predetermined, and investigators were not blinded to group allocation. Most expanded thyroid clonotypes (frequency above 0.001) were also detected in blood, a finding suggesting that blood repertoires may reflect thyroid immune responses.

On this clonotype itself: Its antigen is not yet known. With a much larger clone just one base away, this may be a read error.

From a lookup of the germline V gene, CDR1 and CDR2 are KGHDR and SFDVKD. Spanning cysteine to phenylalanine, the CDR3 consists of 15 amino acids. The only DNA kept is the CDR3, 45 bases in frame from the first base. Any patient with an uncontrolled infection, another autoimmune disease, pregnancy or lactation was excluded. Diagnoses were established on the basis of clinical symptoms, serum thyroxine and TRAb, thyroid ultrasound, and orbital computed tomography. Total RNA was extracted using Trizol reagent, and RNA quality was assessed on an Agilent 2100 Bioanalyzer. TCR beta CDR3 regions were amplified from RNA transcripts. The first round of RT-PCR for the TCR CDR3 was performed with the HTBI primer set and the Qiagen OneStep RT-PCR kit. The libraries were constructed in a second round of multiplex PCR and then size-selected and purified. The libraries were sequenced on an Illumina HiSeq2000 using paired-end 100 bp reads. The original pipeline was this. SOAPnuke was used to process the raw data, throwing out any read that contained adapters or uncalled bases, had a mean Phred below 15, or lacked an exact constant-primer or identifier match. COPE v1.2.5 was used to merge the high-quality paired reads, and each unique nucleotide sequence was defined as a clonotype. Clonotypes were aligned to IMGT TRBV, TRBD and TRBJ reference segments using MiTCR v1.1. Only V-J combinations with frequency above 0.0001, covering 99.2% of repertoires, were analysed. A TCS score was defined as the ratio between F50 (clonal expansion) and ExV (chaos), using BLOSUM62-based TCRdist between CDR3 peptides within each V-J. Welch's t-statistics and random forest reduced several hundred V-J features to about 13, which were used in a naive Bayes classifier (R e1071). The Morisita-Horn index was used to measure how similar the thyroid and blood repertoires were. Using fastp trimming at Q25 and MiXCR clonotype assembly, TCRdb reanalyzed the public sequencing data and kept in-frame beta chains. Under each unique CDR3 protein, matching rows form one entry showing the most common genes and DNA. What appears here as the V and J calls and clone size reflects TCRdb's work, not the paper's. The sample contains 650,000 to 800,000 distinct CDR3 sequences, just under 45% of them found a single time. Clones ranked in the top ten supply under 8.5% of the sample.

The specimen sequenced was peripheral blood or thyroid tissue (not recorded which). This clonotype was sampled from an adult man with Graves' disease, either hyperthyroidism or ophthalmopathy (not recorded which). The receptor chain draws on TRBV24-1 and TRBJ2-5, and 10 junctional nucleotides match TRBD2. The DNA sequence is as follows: TGTGCCGCCAGTGATCCCGGACTAGCGGAAGAGACCCAGTACTTC. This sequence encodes CAASDPGLAEETQYF.